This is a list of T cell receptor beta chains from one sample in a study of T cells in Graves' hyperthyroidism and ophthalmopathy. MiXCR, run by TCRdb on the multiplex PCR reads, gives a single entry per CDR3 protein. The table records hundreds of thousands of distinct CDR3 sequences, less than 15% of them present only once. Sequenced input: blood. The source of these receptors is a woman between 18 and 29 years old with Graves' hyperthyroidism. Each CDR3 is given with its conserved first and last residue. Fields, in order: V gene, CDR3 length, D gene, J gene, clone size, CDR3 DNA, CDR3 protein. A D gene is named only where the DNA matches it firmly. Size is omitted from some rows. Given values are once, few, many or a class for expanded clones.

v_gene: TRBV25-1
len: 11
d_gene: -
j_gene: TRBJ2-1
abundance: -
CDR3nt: TGTGCGTTGCAAAGGGGGAATGAGCAGTTCTTC
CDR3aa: CALQRGNEQFF

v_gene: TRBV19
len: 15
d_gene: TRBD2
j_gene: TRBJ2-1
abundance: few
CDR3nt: TGTGCATCAGGGGCTAGCGGGAGCTCCTACAATGAGCAGTTCTTC
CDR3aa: CASGASGSSYNEQFF

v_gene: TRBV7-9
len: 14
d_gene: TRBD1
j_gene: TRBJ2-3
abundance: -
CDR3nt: TGTGCCAGCAGCCCGGACAGGAAGGAGAATACGCAGTATTTT
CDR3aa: CASSPDRKENTQYF

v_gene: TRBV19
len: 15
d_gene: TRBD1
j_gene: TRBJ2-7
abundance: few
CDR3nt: TGTGCCAGCGCCGCCTTCGGGACAGTCTCCTACGAGCAGTACTTC
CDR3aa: CASAAFGTVSYEQYF

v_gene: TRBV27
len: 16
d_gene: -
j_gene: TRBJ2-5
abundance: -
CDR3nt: TGTGCCAGCAGCCGTATTTTTAGCCAGGGTCAAGAGACCCAGTACTTC
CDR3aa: CASSRIFSQGQETQYF

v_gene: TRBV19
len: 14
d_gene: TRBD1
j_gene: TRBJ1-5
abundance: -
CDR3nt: TGTGCCACTAAAGCGTTGACAGGGGATCAGCCCCAGCATTTT
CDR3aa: CATKALTGDQPQHF

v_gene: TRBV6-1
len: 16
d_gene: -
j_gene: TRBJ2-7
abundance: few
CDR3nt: TGTGCCAGCAGTCAAGGCCCCGGGAGTGGGGGCTACGAGCAGTACTTC
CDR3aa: CASSQGPGSGGYEQYF

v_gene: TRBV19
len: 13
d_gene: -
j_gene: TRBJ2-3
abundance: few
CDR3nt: TGTGCCAGTAGTGTCGAGGGGACAGATACGCAGTATTTT
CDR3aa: CASSVEGTDTQYF

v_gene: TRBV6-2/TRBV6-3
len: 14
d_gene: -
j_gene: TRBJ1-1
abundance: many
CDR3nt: TGTGCCAGCAGTTACTCCCCAGCGGGAGGTGAAGCTTTCTTT
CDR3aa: CASSYSPAGGEAFF

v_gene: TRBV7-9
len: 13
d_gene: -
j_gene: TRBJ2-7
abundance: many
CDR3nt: TGTGCCAGCAGCTTTATGACCGTGTACGAGCAGTACTTC
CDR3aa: CASSFMTVYEQYF

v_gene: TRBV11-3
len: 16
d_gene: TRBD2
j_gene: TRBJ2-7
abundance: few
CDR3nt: TGTGCCAGCAGCCCTCCGACTAGCGGGAGAGGATACGAGCAGTACTTC
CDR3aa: CASSPPTSGRGYEQYF